The present T cell receptor (beta chain) was sequenced within a study of shared clonotypes between healthy human individuals. Study in general: Three plates each covered CD4 naive and memory; CD8 naive two, CD8 memory one. Findings and caveats of the study: Naive subsets typically showed greater estimated richness than memory subsets. Tissue TCR repertoires likely differ from these blood-only repertoires. The study found lower generation probabilities in non-shared clonotypes than in those shared by all four donors.

The naive CD8 subset, CD45RO-negative cells positively selected for CCR7, excluded terminally differentiated effector memory CD45RA+ cells. Produced via immunoSEQ multiplex PCR; TCRdb's table is partial and in-frame only. The sample has about 2.1 million clones, roughly 93% seen once. Points on this clone: Its antigen is still unknown.

The CDR3 runs 16 residues. V trimming: 4 bases; J trimming: 0 bases; junction bases outside the gene matches: 5. Germline values: CDR1 LNHDA, CDR2 SQIVND (reference sequence). The rearrangement links TRBV19 to TRBJ2-1; 8 bases align to TRBD2. This receptor was taken from a man in his late teens or twenties in good health. Some clones in this sample may be carry-over from other donors' samples. The specimen was naive CD8+ T cells from PBMCs. CDR3 amino acids: CASSTLAGSSYNEQFF. In nucleotides, the CDR3 is TGTGCCAGTAGTACCTTAGCGGGGAGCTCCTACAATGAGCAGTTCTTC.